A single T cell receptor beta chain is shown here with its context. The clone's antigen remains unknown. This sample is drawn from a study of T cells expressing NK-cell markers (TCRdb year 2020). Looking at the study overall: Seven or eight donors provided sorted CD3+CD56+NKG2C+, CD3+CD56+NKG2C- and CD3+CD56-NKG2C+ T-cell subsets, whose TCR beta-chain repertoires were profiled. Among the eight sequenced donors, only one was HCMV-seronegative, while the other seven were HCMV-seropositive. All eight donors whose samples were sequenced were randomly selected healthy volunteers, three of them men and five women. Sequencing of the libraries produced 2 x 150 bp reads on Illumina HiSeq 2000/2500, MiSeq or NextSeq. Overall study outcomes, separate from this receptor: Whether the expanded NKG2C-expressing T cell clones were specific for HCMV antigens was left unclear. For about 6 donors, the dominant CD3+CD56+NKG2C+ clonotypes were among the top 10 CD8+ clonotypes and accounted for about 1.0-8% of CD8+ T cells. Those dominant clonotypes were again the most abundant among CD3+CD56-NKG2C+ cells in a few donors, at about 25-65%.

HCMV serostatus was determined by detecting HCMV-specific IgG in serum with a commercial ELISA kit. Ficoll density gradient centrifugation was used to isolate peripheral blood mononuclear cells from blood. Instrument used: Illumina HiSeq 2000. The TCR beta cDNA libraries were made using 5'RACE template switching, a step that added both a universal primer site and unique molecular identifiers. cDNA synthesis was primed from the TCR beta constant segment, followed by two successive PCR amplification steps. On the authors' methods: MIGEC handled demultiplexing of the reads and grouping by UMI, while MiTCR was used to assemble and quantify clonotypes. To remove erroneous sequences, TCR cDNA sequences were retained only when supported by two or more reads. Downstream repertoire analysis used the tcR package, and clonotypes were matched across fractions by CDR3 nucleotide sequence plus V segment. VDJmatch was used to annotate antigen specificity against VDJdb, with one amino acid substitution in CDR3 allowed. TCRdb reanalyzed the reads, keeping one entry per CDR3 protein sequence and omitting DNA. The V and J calls were determined by TCRdb, not by the authors. This sample's records show a few hundred thousand distinct CDR3 sequences. The ten largest account for 0.39% of the sample.

The sequencing sample was made of blood T cells: a sorted CD56 or NKG2C T cell subset, CD4+ or CD8+ T cells, or bulk PBMC T cells (not recorded which). This receptor was taken from a man younger than 35 in good health. Donor details come from another sample of the same person, matched by shared clones.

The CDR3 reads as follows: CASSLGPSQREKLFF. The chain is made from TRBV7-6 and TRBJ1-4. Its CDR3 holds 15 amino acids, cysteine through phenylalanine. Only the protein is on record. The CDR1 and CDR2 encoded by the germline V gene are SGHVS and FNYEAQ.